The 23 T cell receptor beta chains in this list originate from one sample, sequenced in a study of graft-versus-host responses after intestinal transplantation. The table came from immunoSEQ multiplex PCR; TCRdb's copy has only in-frame clones and leaves some out. The sample lists 15,000 to 25,000 clones, about 65% seen once, with 8% in the top ten. Lymphocytes (intraepithelial and lamina propria) were released by processing the graft tissue. The source material was ileum tissue, sampled roughly 21 days after intestinal transplant. These receptor sequences come from a human patient who received an intestinal transplant, so some T cells may come from the graft donor.

The rearrangement uses TRBV27 and TRBJ1-2; possibly TRBD1 for D (5 bases). CDR3 length: 14 amino acids. V lost 3 bases and J 7 bases, leaving 15 bases between the germline ends. Germline values: CDR1 MNHEY, CDR2 SMNVEV (reference sequence). CDR3 bases: TGTGCCAGCAGTTTTTTTGGAGATAGGGGTGGCTACACCTTC. Translation: CASSFFGDRGGYTF.

The J gene is TRBJ1-2, the V gene TRBV7-2, with D tentatively TRBD1 (6 bases). V shed 5 bases and J shed 8 bases, with 21 bases lying between them. Germline V gives CDR1 SGHTA, CDR2 FQGNSA. The CDR3 is made up of 15 amino acids. The CDR3 region is CASSPLLGGALGYTF. CDR3 bases: TGTGCCAGCAGCCCGCTGTTAGGGGGGGCGCTCGGCTACACCTTC.

The gene calls are TRBV6-5 and TRBJ1-2; no definite D call. This CDR3 is 15 amino acids long. V gave up 0 bases and J gave up 0 bases, with 8 bases separating them. The germline V gene encodes CDR1 MNHEY and CDR2 SVGAGI. This CDR3 is CASSYSARSNYGYTF. CDR3 in DNA: TGTGCCAGCAGTTACTCGGCCAGGTCTAACTATGGCTACACCTTC.

DNA for the CDR3: TGTGCCAGCAGTTTTCAGGGGGGCTATGGCTACACCTTC. This encodes CASSFQGGYGYTF. The J gene is TRBJ1-2, the V gene TRBV27, with 7 bases aligning to TRBD1. This CDR3 spans 13 amino acids. Trimming took 3 bases from V and 4 from J; bases not matched to a gene: 2. Germline V CDR1 and CDR2: MNHEY, SMNVEV (reference sequence).

This clone turned up a few times. The DNA for the CDR3 is TGTGCCATCAGGGGAGCTGGAAACACCATATATTTT. Residues: CAIRGAGNTIYF. The V gene is TRBV6-1, the J gene TRBJ1-3; possibly TRBD1 for D (6 bases). The germline V gene encodes CDR1 MNHNS and CDR2 SASEGT. CDR3 length equals 12 residues. V was shortened by 10 bases and J by 2 bases, with 9 bases between the two germline ends.

This clone was recorded a few times. A junction end diverges from the germline sequence, so it may reflect a read error. This sample also contains other DNA sequences that code for the same CDR3. The V call is TRBV4-1, the J call TRBJ2-3; no clear D gene. The CDR3 loop spans 13 amino acids. Germline V gene lookup returns CDR1 MGHRA and CDR2 YSYEKL. The CDR3 DNA is TGTGCCAGCAGCCAAGAGAACGGAGATACGCAGTATTTT. Its translation is CASSQENGDTQYF.

This chain uses TRBV7-9 with TRBJ1-1; D perhaps matches TRBD1 (5 bases). Trimming cost V 7 bases and J 6 bases, with 18 bases left between them. CDR1 and CDR2 (germline): SEHNR, FQNEAQ (reference sequence). This CDR3 spans 14 amino acids. The CDR3 bases are TGTGCCAGCACCGCGACAGTCCACCACTCTGAAGCTTTCTTT. Translating it yields CASTATVHHSEAFF. Full variable domain (outside the CDR3, taken from reference TRBV7-9 and TRBJ1-1): DTGVSQNPRHKITKRGQNVTFRCDPISEHNRLYWYRQTLGQGPEFLTYFQNEAQLEKSRLLSDRFSAERPKGSFSTLEIQRTEQGDSAMYLCASTATVHHSEAFFGQGTRLTVV.

The chain uses TRBV9 and TRBJ2-7; 11 nucleotides agree with TRBD2. V dropped 0 bases and J dropped 3; count of bases not matched to a gene: 5. The germline CDR1 and CDR2 sequences are SGDLS and YYNGEE. This CDR3 comprises 16 residues. This CDR3 is CASSVAPSGGYYEQYF. DNA for the CDR3: TGTGCCAGCAGCGTAGCCCCTAGCGGGGGGTACTACGAGCAGTACTTC.

This clone is a singleton in its sample. This chain connects TRBV7-2 to TRBJ2-3; 8 bases are a match to TRBD2. V trimming: 2 bases; J trimming: 3 bases; junction bases outside the gene matches: 7. There are 16 residues in the CDR3. The germline gives CDR1 SGHTA, CDR2 FQGNSA. CDR3: CASSLLAGTFTDTQYF. The CDR3 DNA reads TGTGCCAGCAGCTTATTAGCGGGGACCTTTACAGATACGCAGTATTTT. The whole variable domain, filled in from reference TRBV7-2 and TRBJ2-3, reads GAGVSQSPSNKVTEKGKDVELRCDPISGHTALYWYRQSLGQGLEFLIYFQGNSAPDKSGLPSDRFSAERTGGSVSTLTIQRTQQEDSAVYLCASSLLAGTFTDTQYFGPGTRLTVL.

This clone was seen only once. The chain employs TRBV5-1 and TRBJ2-3, with 11 nucleotides matching TRBD2. The CDR3 covers 16 residues. Trimming cost V 3 bases and J 2 bases; bases outside gene matches: 5. The V gene's germline CDR1 is SGHRS and CDR2 YFSETQ. In DNA, the CDR3 is TGCGCCAGCAGCTGGTTAGCGGGGGGGTTCACAGATACGCAGTATTTT. It encodes CASSWLAGGFTDTQYF. Full variable domain (outside the CDR3, taken from reference TRBV5-1 and TRBJ2-3): KAGVTQTPRYLIKTRGQQVTLSCSPISGHRSVSWYQQTPGQGLQFLFEYFSETQRNKGNFPGRFSGRQFSNSRSEMNVSTLELGDSALYLCASSWLAGGFTDTQYFGPGTRLTVL.

V and J are TRBV5-5 and TRBJ1-1; no reliable D call. The germline V and J ends were trimmed by 0 bases and 6 bases, with 21 bases remaining between them. The CDR3 spans 17 residues. In germline, CDR1 is SGHKS, CDR2 YYEKEE (reference sequence). This CDR3 is CASSLGAFRRVWSEAFF. In nucleotides, the CDR3 is TGTGCCAGCAGCTTGGGCGCTTTTAGGAGGGTGTGGTCTGAAGCTTTCTTT.

The chain's CDR3 is CASSPGLNTEAFF. The CDR3 DNA is TGTGCCAGCAGCCCGGGTTTGAACACTGAAGCTTTCTTT. This chain joins TRBV27 and TRBJ1-1; D not certain. This CDR3 contains 13 residues. Trimming shortened V by 6 bases and J by 0 bases, and 8 bases separated the two germline ends. Germline CDR1 reads MNHEY; CDR2 reads SMNVEV (reference sequence).

The rearrangement uses TRBV9 and TRBJ2-1; TRBD2 matches 7 bases. The CDR3 consists of 15 residues. Trimming took 2 bases from V and 3 from J; bases not matched to a gene: 5. Germline V CDR1 and CDR2: SGDLS, YYNGEE. The CDR3 nucleotides are TGTGCCAGCAGCGTCCTTTCGGGGGGCTACAATGAGCAGTTCTTC. This codes for CASSVLSGGYNEQFF.

The genes are TRBV27 and TRBJ1-5; no definite D call. This CDR3 contains 13 residues. Trimming removed 3 bases at V and 2 bases at J, with 5 bases between. CDR1 and CDR2 (germline): MNHEY, SMNVEV (reference sequence). The CDR3 reads CASSFRGNQPQHF. The CDR3 DNA is TGTGCCAGCAGTTTCCGTGGCAATCAGCCCCAGCATTTT.

J is TRBJ2-1 and V is TRBV25-1; D is unclear. This CDR3 comprises 12 residues. Per germline, CDR1 MGHDK and CDR2 SYGVNS. With 2 bases removed from V and 5 bases from J, the gap between germline ends came to 4 bases. The CDR3 reads CASSEPHNEQFF. The CDR3 nucleotides read TGTGCCAGCAGTGAACCTCACAATGAGCAGTTCTTC.

This sequence joins TRBV6-1 and TRBJ2-1; D possibly corresponds to TRBD2 (5 bases). This CDR3 region has 14 residues. V lost 7 bases and J 5 bases, leaving 15 bases between the germline ends. The germline V gene encodes CDR1 MNHNS and CDR2 SASEGT. The CDR3 is CASTTINRDNEQFF. The DNA for the CDR3 is TGTGCCAGCACGACTATTAATAGGGACAATGAGCAGTTCTTC.

The V gene is TRBV11-2, the J gene TRBJ2-2; weak D call: TRBD1 (5 bases). V gave up 1 base and J gave up 3 bases, with 9 bases separating them. Germline lookup yields CDR1 SGHAT and CDR2 FQNNGV. The CDR3 loop spans 15 amino acids. CDR3 region: CASSLGARDTGELFF. DNA of the CDR3: TGTGCCAGCAGCTTAGGGGCCAGGGACACCGGGGAGCTGTTTTTT.

This rearrangement joins TRBV7-6 to TRBJ2-1; 12 positions match TRBD2. Germline lookup yields CDR1 SGHVS and CDR2 FNYEAQ. Trimming cost V 2 bases and J 7 bases; bases outside gene matches: 3. The CDR3 extends over 15 amino acids. CDR3 protein: CASSLSLAGGNEQFF. CDR3 coding DNA: TGTGCCAGCAGCTTATCTCTAGCGGGGGGGAATGAGCAGTTCTTC.

This rearrangement joins TRBV6-1 to TRBJ2-2, with TRBD1 identical over 7 bases. V lost 0 bases to trimming and J lost 5 bases; unmatched junction nucleotides: 0. This CDR3 is built from 14 residues. From germline, CDR1 is MNHNS and CDR2 SASEGT. The CDR3 DNA reads as TGTGCCAGCAGTGAAGCGACAGGGACCGGGGAGCTGTTTTTT. It yields the protein CASSEATGTGELFF.

The rearrangement uses TRBV5-1 and TRBJ2-1, with D hard to call. Germline values: CDR1 SGHRS, CDR2 YFSETQ. Trimming cost V 0 bases and J 7 bases, with 17 bases left between them. The CDR3 is made up of 16 amino acids. DNA for the CDR3: TGCGCCAGCAGCTTGGCGAGCGACTCCTTGTCGAATGAGCAGTTCTTC. It codes for CASSLASDSLSNEQFF. The whole variable domain, remainder taken from reference TRBV5-1 and TRBJ2-1, is KAGVTQTPRYLIKTRGQQVTLSCSPISGHRSVSWYQQTPGQGLQFLFEYFSETQRNKGNFPGRFSGRQFSNSRSEMNVSTLELGDSALYLCASSLASDSLSNEQFFGPGTRLTVL.

For the CDR3, the DNA is TGTGCCTGGAGTGTAGGCGGAAGGTATGGCTACACCTTC. Protein sequence: CAWSVGGRYGYTF. The chain joins TRBV30 to TRBJ1-2, with D unclear. Trimming left V 0 bases short and J 5 bases short, with 10 bases between. The CDR3 is made up of 13 amino acids. Germline V gene data show CDR1 as GTSNPN and CDR2 as SVGIG (reference sequence).

The V and J genes are TRBV5-4 and TRBJ2-7; the match to TRBD2 covers 10 bases. With V trimmed by 2 bases and J by 2 bases, 4 bases remained unmatched. This CDR3 contains 15 residues. Germline loops: CDR1 SGHNT, CDR2 YYREEE (reference sequence). The CDR3 here is CASSFSLAGAYEQYF. In DNA form, the CDR3 reads TGTGCCAGCAGCTTTTCTCTAGCGGGGGCCTACGAGCAGTACTTC.

The CDR3 DNA sequence: TGCGCCAGCAGCTTAGGGCGACAGGGGGCAGGGAATGAGCAGTTCTTC. Residues: CASSLGRQGAGNEQFF. The chain combines TRBV5-1 with TRBJ2-1; 10 nucleotides line up with TRBD1. J lost 7 bases, V lost 2 bases, and 9 bases had no gene match. Germline-derived CDR1 and CDR2 are SGHRS and YFSETQ. The CDR3 covers 16 residues.